This T cell receptor (beta chain) was identified in a study of blood T cell repertoires in COVID-19. Study overall: T cells, B-cell-depleted T cells, or PBMCs supplied cDNA or gDNA.

The CDR3 contains 13 residues. The germline gives CDR1 LGHNA, CDR2 YSLEER. Trimming pared 0 bases from V and 8 bases from J, leaving 10 bases between. The protocol was immunoSEQ multiplex PCR, while the TCRdb copy is restricted to in-frame clones and leaves out a portion. Found here are approximately 110,000 clones, more than 80% of them singletons; the top ten hold approximately 29%. J is TRBJ1-2 and V is TRBV4-3, with D tentatively TRBD1 (5 bases). This TCR derives from a woman older than 75 with acute or convalescent COVID-19. Sequenced: peripheral blood. For the CDR3, the DNA is TGCGCCAGCAGCCAAGAAGGGGTAGGCGGCTACACCTTC. This encodes CASSQEGVGGYTF.